This entry concerns a single TCR beta chain. Its target is not known. Germline-derived CDR1 and CDR2 are SGHAT and FQNNGV. V was shortened by 5 bases and J by 2 bases, with 7 bases between the two germline ends. The CDR3 has 12 residues. The data were obtained in a study of PD-L1 blockade in urothelial cancer. Looking at the study overall: Peripheral blood specimens exhibited a median yield of approximately 140,000 T cells. General study results and limits: Below-median TCR clonality that was measured in pretreatment blood predicted better survival. Patients who had durable benefit saw their tumor-associated blood clones expand more at 3 weeks.

The sample's time point: pretreatment peripheral blood. Synthetic templates analogous to TCR were spiked into all PCRs individually. Only in-frame clones appear in the TCRdb table, and some are missing; sequencing was by immunoSEQ multiplex PCR. The sample has over 75,000 clones, approximately 88% seen once. The specimen was PBMCs, collected around atezolizumab (anti-PD-L1) treatment. The V call is TRBV11-2, the J call TRBJ2-7, with D unclear. This TCR derives from a woman aged 80 or over with urothelial cancer. The CDR3 loop is CASSPTTYEQYF. Written as DNA, the CDR3 is TGTGCCAGCAGCCCCACAACCTACGAGCAGTACTTC.